This T cell receptor beta chain was observed in a study of shared clonotypes between healthy human individuals. A note on this clone: Its target is not known.

Clones were read by immunoSEQ multiplex PCR, and TCRdb kept only the in-frame ones, dropping some. The table includes over a million clones, around 95% detected once. Study-level findings and limits: Naive subsets typically showed greater estimated richness than memory subsets.

The source of this sequence is a man younger than 45 in good health. Sequencing was carried out using naive CD4+ T cells sorted from blood. Subset here: CD45RA+ positively selected.

The CDR3 bases are TGTGCCAGCAGTTTAACGACTAGCGGGAGGTTTGAGCAGTTCTTC. Its protein product is CASSLTTSGRFEQFF. The J gene is TRBJ2-1, the V gene TRBV28, with TRBD2 matching over 13 bases. With V trimmed by 2 bases and J by 9 bases, 4 bases remained unmatched. CDR1 and CDR2 from the germline V gene are MDHEN and SYDVKM. The CDR3 runs to 15 residues.